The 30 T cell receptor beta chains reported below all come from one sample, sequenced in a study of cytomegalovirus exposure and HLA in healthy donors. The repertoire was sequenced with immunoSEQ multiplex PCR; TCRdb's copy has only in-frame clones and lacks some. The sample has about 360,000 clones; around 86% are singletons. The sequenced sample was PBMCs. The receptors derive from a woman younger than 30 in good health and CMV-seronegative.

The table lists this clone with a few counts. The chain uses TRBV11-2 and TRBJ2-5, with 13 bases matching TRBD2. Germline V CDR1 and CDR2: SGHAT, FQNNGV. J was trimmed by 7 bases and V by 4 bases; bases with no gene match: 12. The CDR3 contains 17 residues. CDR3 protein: CASSSTSGRAERGTQYF. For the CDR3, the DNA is TGTGCCAGCAGCTCCACTAGCGGGAGGGCGGAAAGAGGGACCCAGTACTTC. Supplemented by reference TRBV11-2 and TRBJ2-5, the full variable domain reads EAGVAQSPRYKIIEKRQSVAFWCNPISGHATLYWYQQILGQGPKLLIQFQNNGVVDDSQLPKDRFSAERLKGVDSTLKIQPAKLEDSAVYLCASSSTSGRAERGTQYFGPGTRLLVL.

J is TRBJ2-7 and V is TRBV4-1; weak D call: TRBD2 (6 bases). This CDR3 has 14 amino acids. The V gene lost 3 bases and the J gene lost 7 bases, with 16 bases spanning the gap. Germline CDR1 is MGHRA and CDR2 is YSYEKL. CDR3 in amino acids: CASSQGRGSVEQYF. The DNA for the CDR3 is TGCGCCAGCAGCCAGGGCCGGGGGTCCGTGGAGCAGTACTTC.

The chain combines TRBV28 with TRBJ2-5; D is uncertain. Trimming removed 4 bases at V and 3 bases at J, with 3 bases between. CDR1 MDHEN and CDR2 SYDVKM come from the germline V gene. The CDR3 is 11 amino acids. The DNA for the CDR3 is TGTGCCAGCAGTTATAAAGAGACCCAGTACTTC. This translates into CASSYKETQYF.

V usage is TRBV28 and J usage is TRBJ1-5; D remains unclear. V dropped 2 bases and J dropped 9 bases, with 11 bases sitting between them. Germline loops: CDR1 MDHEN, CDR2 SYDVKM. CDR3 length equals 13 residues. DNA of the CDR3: TGTGCCAGCAGTTTAGGCCAAACGATGCCCCAGCATTTT. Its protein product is CASSLGQTMPQHF.

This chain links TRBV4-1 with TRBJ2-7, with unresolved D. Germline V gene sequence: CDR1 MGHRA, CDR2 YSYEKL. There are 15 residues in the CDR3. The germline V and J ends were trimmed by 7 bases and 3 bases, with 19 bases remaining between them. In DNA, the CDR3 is TGCGCCAGCACCCAGGAGTCTCAATCTAACTACGAGCAGTACTTC. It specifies CASTQESQSNYEQYF.

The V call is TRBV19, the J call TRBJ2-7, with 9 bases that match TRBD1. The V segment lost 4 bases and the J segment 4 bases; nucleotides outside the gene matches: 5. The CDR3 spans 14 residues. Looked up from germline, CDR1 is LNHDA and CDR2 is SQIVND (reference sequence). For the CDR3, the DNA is TGTGCCAGTAGTACGGGACAGGGCGCGTACGAGCAGTACTTC. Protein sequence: CASSTGQGAYEQYF.

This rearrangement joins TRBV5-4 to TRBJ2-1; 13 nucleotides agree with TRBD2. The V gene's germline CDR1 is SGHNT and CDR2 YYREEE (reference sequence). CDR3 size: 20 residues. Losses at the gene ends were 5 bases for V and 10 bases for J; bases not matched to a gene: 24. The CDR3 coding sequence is TGTGCCAGCAGTTATGCCGGGACCTCCAAAACTAGCGGGAGGGCCTGGGAGCAGTTCTTC. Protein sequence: CASSYAGTSKTSGRAWEQFF.

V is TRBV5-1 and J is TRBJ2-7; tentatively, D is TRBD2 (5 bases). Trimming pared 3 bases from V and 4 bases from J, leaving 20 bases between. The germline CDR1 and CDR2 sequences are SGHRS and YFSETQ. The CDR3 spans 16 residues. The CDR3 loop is CASSSGLVLTGYEQYF. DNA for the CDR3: TGCGCCAGCAGCTCCGGCCTTGTGCTTACGGGGTACGAGCAGTACTTC.

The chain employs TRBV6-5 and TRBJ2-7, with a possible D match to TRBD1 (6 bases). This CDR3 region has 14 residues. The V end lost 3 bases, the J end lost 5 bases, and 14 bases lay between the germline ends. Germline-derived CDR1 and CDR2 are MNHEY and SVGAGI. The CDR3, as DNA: TGTGCCAGCAGTTATCAGGCAGGGGCCCACGAGCAGTACTTC. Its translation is CASSYQAGAHEQYF.

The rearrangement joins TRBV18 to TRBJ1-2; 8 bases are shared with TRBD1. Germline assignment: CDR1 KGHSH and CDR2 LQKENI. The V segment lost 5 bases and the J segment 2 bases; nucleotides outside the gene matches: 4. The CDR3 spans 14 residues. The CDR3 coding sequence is TGTGCCAGCTCATCCCGACAGGGGAACTATGGCTACACCTTC. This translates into CASSSRQGNYGYTF.

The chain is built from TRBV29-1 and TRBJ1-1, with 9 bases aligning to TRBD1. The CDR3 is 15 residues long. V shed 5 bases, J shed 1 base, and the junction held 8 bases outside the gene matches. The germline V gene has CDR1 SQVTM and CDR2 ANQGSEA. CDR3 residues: CSVLDRGVRNTEAFF. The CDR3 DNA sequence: TGCAGCGTTTTAGACAGGGGGGTGAGGAACACTGAAGCTTTCTTT.

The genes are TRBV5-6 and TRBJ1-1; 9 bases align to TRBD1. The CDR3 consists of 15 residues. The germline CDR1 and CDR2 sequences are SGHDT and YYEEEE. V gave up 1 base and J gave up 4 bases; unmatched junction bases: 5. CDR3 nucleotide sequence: TGTGCCAGCAGCTTGCGGGACAGGGTGGGCACTGAAGCTTTCTTT. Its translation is CASSLRDRVGTEAFF.

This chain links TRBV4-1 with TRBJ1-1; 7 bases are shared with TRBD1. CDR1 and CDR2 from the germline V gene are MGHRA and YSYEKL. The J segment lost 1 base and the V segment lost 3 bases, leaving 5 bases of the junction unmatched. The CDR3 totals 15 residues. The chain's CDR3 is CASSHERTGNTEAFF. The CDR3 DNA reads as TGCGCCAGCAGCCACGAAAGGACAGGGAACACTGAAGCTTTCTTT.

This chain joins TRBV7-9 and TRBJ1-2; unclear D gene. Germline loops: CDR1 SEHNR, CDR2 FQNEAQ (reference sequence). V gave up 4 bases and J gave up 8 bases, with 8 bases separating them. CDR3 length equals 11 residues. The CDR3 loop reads CASSWAWGYTF. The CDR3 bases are TGTGCCAGCAGCTGGGCCTGGGGCTACACCTTC. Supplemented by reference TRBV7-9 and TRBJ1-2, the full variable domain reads DTGVSQNPRHKITKRGQNVTFRCDPISEHNRLYWYRQTLGQGPEFLTYFQNEAQLEKSRLLSDRFSAERPKGSFSTLEIQRTEQGDSAMYLCASSWAWGYTFGSGTRLTVV.

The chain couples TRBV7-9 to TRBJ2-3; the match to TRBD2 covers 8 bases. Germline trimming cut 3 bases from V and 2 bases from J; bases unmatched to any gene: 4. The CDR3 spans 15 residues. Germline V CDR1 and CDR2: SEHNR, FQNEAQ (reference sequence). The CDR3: CASSFYGGDTDTQYF. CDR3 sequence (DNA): TGTGCCAGCAGCTTTTACGGGGGGGACACAGATACGCAGTATTTT.

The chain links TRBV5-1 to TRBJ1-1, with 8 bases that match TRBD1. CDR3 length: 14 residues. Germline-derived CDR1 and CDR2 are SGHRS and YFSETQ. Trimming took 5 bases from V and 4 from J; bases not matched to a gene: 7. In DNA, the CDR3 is TGCGCCAGCAGATACCGACAGGGGCCCACTGAAGCTTTCTTT. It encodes CASRYRQGPTEAFF.

The CDR3 loop reads CAIHPGGLMQFGYTF. The CDR3 region has the DNA TGTGCCATCCACCCGGGGGGTCTTATGCAGTTTGGCTACACCTTC. The chain carries TRBV28 and TRBJ1-2, with a weak D call TRBD1 (5 bases). V gave up 10 bases and J gave up 7 bases, with 25 bases separating them. Germline-derived CDR1 and CDR2 are MDHEN and SYDVKM. The CDR3 totals 15 residues.

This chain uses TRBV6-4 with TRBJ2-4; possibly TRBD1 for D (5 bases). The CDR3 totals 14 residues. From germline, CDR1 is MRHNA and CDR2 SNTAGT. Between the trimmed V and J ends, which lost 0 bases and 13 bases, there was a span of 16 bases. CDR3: CASSDSARGIPQYF. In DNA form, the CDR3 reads TGTGCCAGCAGTGACTCGGCTAGGGGAATACCCCAGTACTTC.

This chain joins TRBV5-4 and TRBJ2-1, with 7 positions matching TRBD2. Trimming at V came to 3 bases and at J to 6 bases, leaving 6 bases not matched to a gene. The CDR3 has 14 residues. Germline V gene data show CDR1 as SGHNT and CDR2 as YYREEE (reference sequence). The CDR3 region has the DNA TGTGCCAGCAGCTGGATGCGGACTAGCAATGAGCAGTTCTTC. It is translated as CASSWMRTSNEQFF.

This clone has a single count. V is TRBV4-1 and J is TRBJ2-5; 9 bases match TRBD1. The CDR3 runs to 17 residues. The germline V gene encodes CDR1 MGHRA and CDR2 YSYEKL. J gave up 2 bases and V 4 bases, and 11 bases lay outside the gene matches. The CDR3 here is CASSRGRDRVQQETQYF. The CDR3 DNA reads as TGCGCCAGCAGCCGCGGACGGGACAGGGTTCAACAAGAGACCCAGTACTTC.

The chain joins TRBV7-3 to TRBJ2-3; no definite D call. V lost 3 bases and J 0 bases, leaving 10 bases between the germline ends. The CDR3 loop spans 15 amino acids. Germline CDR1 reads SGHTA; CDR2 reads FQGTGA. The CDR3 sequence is CASSLVAHSTDTQYF. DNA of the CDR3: TGTGCCAGCAGCTTGGTAGCCCACAGCACAGATACGCAGTATTTT. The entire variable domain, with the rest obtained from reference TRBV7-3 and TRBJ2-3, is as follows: GAGVSQTPSNKVTEKGKYVELRCDPISGHTALYWYRQSLGQGPEFLIYFQGTGAADDSGLPNDRFFAVRPEGSVSTLKIQRTERGDSAVYLCASSLVAHSTDTQYFGPGTRLTVL.

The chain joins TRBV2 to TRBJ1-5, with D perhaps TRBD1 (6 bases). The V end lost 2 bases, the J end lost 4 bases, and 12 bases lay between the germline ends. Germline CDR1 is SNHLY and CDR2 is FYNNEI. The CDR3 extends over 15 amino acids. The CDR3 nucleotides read TGTGCCAGCAGTGAATTGGGGGCAGGTAATCAGCCCCAGCATTTT. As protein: CASSELGAGNQPQHF.

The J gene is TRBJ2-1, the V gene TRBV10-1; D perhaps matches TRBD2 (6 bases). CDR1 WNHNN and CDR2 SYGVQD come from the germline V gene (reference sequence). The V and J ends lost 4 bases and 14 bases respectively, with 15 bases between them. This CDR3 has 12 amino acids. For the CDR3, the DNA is TGCGCCAGCAGTGGACCCGGGAGAACGGAGTTCTTC. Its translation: CASSGPGRTEFF.

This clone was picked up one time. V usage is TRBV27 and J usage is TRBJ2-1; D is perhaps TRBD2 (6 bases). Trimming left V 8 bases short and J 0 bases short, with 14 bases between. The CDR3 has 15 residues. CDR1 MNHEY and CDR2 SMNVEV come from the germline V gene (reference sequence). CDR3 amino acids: CASGTAGASYNEQFF. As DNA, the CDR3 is TGTGCCAGCGGTACAGCGGGCGCCTCCTACAATGAGCAGTTCTTC.

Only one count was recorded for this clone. CDR3 loop: CASSLGRGHSPLHF. The CDR3 DNA is TGTGCCAGCAGCTTAGGCAGGGGGCACTCACCCCTCCACTTT. V is TRBV7-6 and J is TRBJ1-6; 8 nucleotides line up with TRBD1. The CDR3 has 14 residues. Germline values: CDR1 SGHVS, CDR2 FNYEAQ. With V trimmed by 1 base and J by 10 bases, 3 bases remained unmatched.

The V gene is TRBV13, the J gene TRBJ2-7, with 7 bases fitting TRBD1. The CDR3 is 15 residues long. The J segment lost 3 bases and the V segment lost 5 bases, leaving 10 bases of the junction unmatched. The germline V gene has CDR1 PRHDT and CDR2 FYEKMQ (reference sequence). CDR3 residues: CASSPRTGPDYEQYF. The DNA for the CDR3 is TGTGCCAGCAGCCCCCGGACAGGACCCGACTACGAGCAGTACTTC.

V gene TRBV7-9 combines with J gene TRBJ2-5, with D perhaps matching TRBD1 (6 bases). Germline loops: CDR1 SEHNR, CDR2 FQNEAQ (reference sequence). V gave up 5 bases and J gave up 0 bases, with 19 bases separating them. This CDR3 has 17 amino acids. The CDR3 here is CASSQGDRDKYQETQYF. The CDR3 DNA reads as TGTGCCAGCAGCCAAGGAGACCGGGACAAGTACCAAGAGACCCAGTACTTC.

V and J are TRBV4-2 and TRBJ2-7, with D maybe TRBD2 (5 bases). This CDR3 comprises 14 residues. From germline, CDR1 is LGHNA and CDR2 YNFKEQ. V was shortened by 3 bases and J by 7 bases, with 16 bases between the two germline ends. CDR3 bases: TGTGCCAGCAGCCATTCTTACCCTCCGGGAGAGCAGTACTTC. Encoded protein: CASSHSYPPGEQYF.

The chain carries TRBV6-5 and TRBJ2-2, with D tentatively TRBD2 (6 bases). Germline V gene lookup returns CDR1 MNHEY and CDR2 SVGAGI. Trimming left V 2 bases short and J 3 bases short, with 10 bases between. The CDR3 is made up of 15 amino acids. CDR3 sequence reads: CASSYREPHTGELFF. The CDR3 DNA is TGTGCCAGCAGTTACCGGGAGCCTCACACCGGGGAGCTGTTTTTT.

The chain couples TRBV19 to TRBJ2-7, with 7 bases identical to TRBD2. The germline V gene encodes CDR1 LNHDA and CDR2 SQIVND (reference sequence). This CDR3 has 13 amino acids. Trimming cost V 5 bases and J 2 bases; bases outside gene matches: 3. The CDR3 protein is CASSWGGTYEQYF. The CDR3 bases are TGTGCCAGTAGTTGGGGGGGAACCTACGAGCAGTACTTC.